This T cell receptor (beta chain) was retrieved from a study of breast tumors, draining lymph nodes, adjacent tissues. TCRdb re-called the multiplex PCR reads with MiXCR, one entry per CDR3 protein. This sample has around 140,000 distinct CDR3 sequences, with approximately 20% found just once. About this clonotype itself: Its antigen is currently unknown. This sequence may be a read error, since a much larger clone differs from it by one base.

Study-wide points: Data only fit, rather than demonstrated, lymph node origin of most tumor T cells.

Breast cancer patients provided tissue from their axillary draining lymph nodes. Per germline, CDR1 WNHNN and CDR2 SYGVQD (reference sequence). This CDR3 has 15 residues. The chain links TRBV10-1 to TRBJ2-2, with 11 bases identical to TRBD1. Sample: axillary lymph node tissue. The TCR sequence derives from a female donor with breast cancer. Some clones in this sample may be carry-over from other donors' samples. Here the CDR3 DNA reads TGCGCCAGCAGCCAGGACAGGGGGCTGGCCGGGGAGCTGCTTTTT. Amino acids: CASSQDRGLAGELLF.